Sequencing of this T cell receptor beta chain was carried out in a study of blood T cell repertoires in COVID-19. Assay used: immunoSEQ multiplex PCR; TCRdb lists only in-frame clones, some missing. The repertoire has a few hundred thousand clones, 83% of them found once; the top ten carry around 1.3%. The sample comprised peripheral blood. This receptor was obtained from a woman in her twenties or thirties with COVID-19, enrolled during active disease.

CDR3 residues: CASSGGWGGYGYTF. DNA for the CDR3: TGTGCCAGCAGTGGGGGTTGGGGAGGTTATGGCTACACCTTC. The J gene is TRBJ1-2, the V gene TRBV2; no reliable D call. The germline V gene encodes CDR1 SNHLY and CDR2 FYNNEI. The V end was cut by 4 bases, the J end by 5 bases, with 14 bases between. The CDR3 has 14 amino acids.